The rows below give T cell receptor beta chains drawn from one sample of a study of CD8 T cells in Susac syndrome. TCRdb used MiXCR to reprocess the immunoSEQ multiplex PCR reads, holding one entry per CDR3 protein. The sample has 150,000 to 250,000 distinct CDR3 sequences, nearly 95% seen once. The source material was CD4+ T cells from PBMCs. These receptors came from a human donor with multiple sclerosis. The CDR3 runs from the conserved cysteine through the conserved F or W. A D gene is named only where the DNA matches it firmly. Size values are once, few and many counts, or a class for expanded clones, and some rows have none.

d_gene: -; v_gene: TRBV29-1; abundance: -; j_gene: TRBJ2-5; len: 13; CDR3aa: CSVAGTEQETQYF; CDR3nt: TGCAGCGTTGCCGGGACCGAACAAGAGACCCAGTACTTC
d_gene: -; v_gene: TRBV20-1; abundance: -; j_gene: TRBJ2-1; len: 13; CDR3aa: CSARTSRKDEQFF; CDR3nt: TGCAGTGCTCGGACTTCTAGGAAGGATGAGCAGTTCTTC
d_gene: TRBD1; v_gene: TRBV2; abundance: -; j_gene: TRBJ2-7; len: 14; CDR3aa: CASSRTGDSYEQYF; CDR3nt: TGTGCCAGCAGCCGGACAGGGGACTCCTACGAGCAGTACTTC
d_gene: -; v_gene: TRBV20-1; abundance: -; j_gene: TRBJ1-1; len: 13; CDR3aa: CSARGTRLAEAFF; CDR3nt: TGCAGTGCCCGCGGGACAAGGCTCGCTGAAGCTTTCTTT
d_gene: TRBD1; v_gene: TRBV11-2; abundance: -; j_gene: TRBJ2-7; len: 16; CDR3aa: CASSLAAGTGESEQYF; CDR3nt: TGTGCCAGCAGCTTAGCGGCCGGGACAGGGGAGAGCGAGCAGTACTTC
d_gene: -; v_gene: TRBV30; abundance: -; j_gene: TRBJ1-6; len: 14; CDR3aa: CAWSLRDFNSPLHF; CDR3nt: TGTGCCTGGAGTCTCCGGGACTTTAATTCACCCCTCCACTTT
d_gene: -; v_gene: TRBV12-3/TRBV12-4; abundance: few; j_gene: TRBJ2-1; len: 13; CDR3aa: CASSIDRYNEQFF; CDR3nt: TGTGCCAGCAGTATAGACAGATACAATGAGCAGTTCTTC
d_gene: TRBD1; v_gene: TRBV20-1; abundance: -; j_gene: TRBJ1-2; len: 15; CDR3aa: CSATKYRVTGDGYTF; CDR3nt: TGCAGTGCAACAAAATATCGAGTCACAGGGGATGGCTACACCTTC
d_gene: -; v_gene: TRBV10-3; abundance: -; j_gene: TRBJ1-1; len: 13; CDR3aa: CAIGGNIYTEAFF; CDR3nt: TGTGCCATCGGGGGGAACATTTACACTGAAGCTTTCTTT
d_gene: -; v_gene: TRBV9; abundance: -; j_gene: TRBJ2-7; len: 14; CDR3aa: CASSPQTQKNEQYF; CDR3nt: TGTGCCAGCAGCCCCCAAACCCAAAAGAACGAGCAGTACTTC
d_gene: TRBD1; v_gene: TRBV30; abundance: -; j_gene: TRBJ2-7; len: 11; CDR3aa: CAWDRGYEQYF; CDR3nt: TGTGCCTGGGACAGGGGCTACGAGCAGTACTTC
d_gene: -; v_gene: TRBV5-1; abundance: -; j_gene: TRBJ2-5; len: 13; CDR3aa: CASSLEGMETQYF; CDR3nt: TGCGCCAGCAGCTTGGAGGGAATGGAGACCCAGTACTTC
d_gene: -; v_gene: TRBV30; abundance: few; j_gene: TRBJ2-1; len: 13; CDR3aa: CAWSGVDATEQFF; CDR3nt: TGTGCCTGGAGTGGGGTTGACGCGACTGAGCAGTTCTTC
d_gene: TRBD1; v_gene: TRBV30; abundance: -; j_gene: TRBJ1-5; len: 13; CDR3aa: CAWGRGPNQPQHF; CDR3nt: TGTGCCTGGGGCAGGGGGCCGAATCAGCCCCAGCATTTT
d_gene: -; v_gene: TRBV4-1; abundance: -; j_gene: TRBJ1-5; len: 16; CDR3aa: CASSQVLARGGQPQHF; CDR3nt: TGCGCCAGCAGCCAAGTTTTGGCGCGGGGCGGGCAGCCCCAGCATTTT
d_gene: -; v_gene: TRBV7-9; abundance: -; j_gene: TRBJ2-6; len: 15; CDR3aa: CASSLGTTGANVLTF; CDR3nt: TGTGCCAGCAGCCTGGGGACAACTGGGGCCAACGTCCTGACTTTC
d_gene: -; v_gene: TRBV7-6; abundance: -; j_gene: TRBJ2-2; len: 16; CDR3aa: CASSQRAGGLSGELFF; CDR3nt: TGTGCCAGCTCACAGAGGGCCGGGGGTTTGTCCGGGGAGCTGTTTTTT
d_gene: TRBD1; v_gene: TRBV27; abundance: -; j_gene: TRBJ2-7; len: 15; CDR3aa: CASSILPGQGAGQYF; CDR3nt: TGTGCCAGCAGTATTCTCCCGGGACAGGGGGCCGGGCAGTACTTC
d_gene: -; v_gene: TRBV2; abundance: -; j_gene: TRBJ2-3; len: 12; CDR3aa: CASIRLTDTQYF; CDR3nt: TGTGCCAGCATCAGGCTCACAGATACGCAGTATTTT
d_gene: -; v_gene: TRBV3-1; abundance: -; j_gene: TRBJ2-1; len: 15; CDR3aa: CASSQVIGRGNEQFF; CDR3nt: TGTGCCAGCAGCCAAGTCATAGGTAGGGGCAATGAGCAGTTCTTC
d_gene: -; v_gene: TRBV6-5; abundance: -; j_gene: TRBJ2-3; len: 17; CDR3aa: CASSYQGTQGGSDTQYF; CDR3nt: TGTGCCAGCAGTTACCAAGGGACTCAGGGAGGCTCGGATACGCAGTATTTT
d_gene: -; v_gene: TRBV20-1; abundance: -; j_gene: TRBJ2-7; len: 14; CDR3aa: CSARIGGDLYEQYF; CDR3nt: TGCAGTGCTAGGATCGGAGGGGATCTCTACGAGCAGTACTTC
d_gene: -; v_gene: TRBV20-1; abundance: -; j_gene: TRBJ1-6; len: 14; CDR3aa: CSARVMDSNSPLHF; CDR3nt: TGCAGTGCTAGAGTCATGGACAGTAATTCACCCCTCCACTTT
d_gene: TRBD1; v_gene: TRBV4-1; abundance: -; j_gene: TRBJ2-7; len: 16; CDR3aa: CASSLYTQGASYEQYF; CDR3nt: TGCGCCAGCAGCCTATATACACAGGGGGCGTCTTACGAGCAGTACTTC
d_gene: -; v_gene: TRBV20-1; abundance: -; j_gene: TRBJ2-1; len: 11; CDR3aa: CSATRAFQQFF; CDR3nt: TGCAGTGCAACCCGGGCTTTTCAGCAGTTCTTC
d_gene: TRBD1; v_gene: TRBV30; abundance: -; j_gene: TRBJ1-4; len: 13; CDR3aa: CAWSAQTGGKLFF; CDR3nt: TGTGCCTGGAGTGCCCAAACAGGGGGAAAACTGTTTTTT
d_gene: -; v_gene: TRBV7-2; abundance: -; j_gene: TRBJ2-1; len: 15; CDR3aa: CASSFPTRFVHEQFF; CDR3nt: TGTGCCAGCAGCTTTCCGACAAGGTTTGTGCATGAGCAGTTCTTC